This T cell receptor (beta chain) appears in the sequencing data of a study of blood T cell repertoires in COVID-19 (dated by TCRdb to about 2020). Regarding the research as a whole: Collaborator samples came from the United States, Italy and Spain and covered acute and convalescent phases of COVID-19. Samples came from the ongoing ImmuneRACE study (first 160 participants) plus 1,254 subjects from 6 global collaborators. The material from the prospective study consisted of cDNA or gDNA derived from T cells, B-cell-depleted T cells, or PBMCs. The repertoires were made available in a free public database intended to serve as a resource for research on the immune response to SARS-CoV-2. Nearly every sample came with metadata listing a de-identified subject ID, COVID-19 status, age in years and sex. Where available, HLA class I and class II types were taken from metadata supplied by the sample provider and were not determined by assay-based typing. The dataset comprised deeply sampled blood TCRbeta repertoires from subjects exposed to, actively infected with, or recovered from COVID-19.

Concerning this clone itself: No antigen is known for it. Base qualities are missing; no much larger clone stands one base away.

The germline V gene supplies CDR1 MNHNS and CDR2 SASEGT. The CDR3 sequence holds 12 residues, the cysteine and phenylalanine included. Only CDR3 DNA remains: 36 bases, in frame from the first base. The trim is 3 bases for V and 5 bases for J, with a gap of 8 bases between the germline ends. The research as a whole found: How much clinical and demographic metadata was included differed by source and by participant, and the metadata was provided uncurated.

TCRbeta CDR3 regions were amplified from genomic DNA using the immunoSEQ Assay, a bias-controlled multiplex PCR. The original pipeline was this. Within the assay, amplification of reference gene primers was used to estimate how many nucleated cells each sample contained. To quantify the absolute abundance of each unique TCRbeta CDR3 rearrangement, sequence reads were collapsed and filtered. Productive Simpson clonality was computed per sample as the square root of Simpson's diversity index over productive rearrangements. As stored in TCRdb, this immuneACCESS dataset retains in-frame rearrangements with V and J assigned. A fraction of the clones does not appear; measured against another copy, unresolved V genes explain less than half of the discrepancy, and the remainder lacks a known reason. V and J calls and clone size are as listed in that table; D and trimming were resolved from the DNA. The table for this sample lists more than 250,000 clones; around nine tenths of them were counted only once. Clones ranked in the top ten supply 6% to 6.5% of the sample.

Enrolling through a virtual design, the prospective study's participants ranged in age from roughly 18 to 95 years and lived across roughly 23 United States geographic areas. To assign participants to cohorts, the prospective study relied on clinical history that participants themselves reported in a screening survey and a study questionnaire. Recovered participants in ImmuneRACE Cohort 3 were defined by two consecutive negative NP/OP PCR tests, clearance by a healthcare professional, or resolution of symptoms. In the prospective study, whole blood, serum and a nasopharyngeal or oropharyngeal swab were collected from each participant by mobile phlebotomists. Over an approximately 2-month period, participants in the prospective study had the option of providing additional blood draws and questionnaires. Before DNA extraction, blood samples from the prospective study were shipped at room temperature or frozen.

The clonotype comes from a woman between 40 and 50 years old who had recovered from COVID-19. Sequencing input: PBMCs or T cells enriched from blood (not recorded which). The rearrangement combines TRBV6-1 with TRBJ2-7; 6 matching bases give a weak D call of TRBD1. The nucleotide sequence is given as TGTGCCAGCAGTGAGCCAGGGGACGAGCAGTACTTC. It codes for CASSEPGDEQYF.